Below are 4 T cell receptor beta chains sequenced from a single sample in a study of CD8+CD57+ T cells in acquired aplastic anemia. Profiling of TCR beta VDJ combinations and CDR3 sequences used genomic DNA as template. MiXCR, applied by TCRdb to the reads, yields one record per CDR3 protein. Among 86,000 or so distinct CDR3 sequences listed, over 35% were seen once. Sequenced material: sorted CD4+, CD8+, or CD8+CD57+ T cells (not recorded which) from PBMCs. The origin of the receptors is a human donor in good health, serving as a control.

In this sample, this clonotype turned up a few times. The rearrangement uses TRBV7-9 and TRBJ2-7, with a possible D match to TRBD1 (6 bases). From germline, CDR1 is SEHNR and CDR2 FQNEAQ (reference sequence). Trimming removed 7 bases at V and 4 bases at J, with 14 bases between. The CDR3 loop spans 13 amino acids. The CDR3 region has the DNA TGTGCCAGCACCACGAGACAGGTTTACGAGCAGTACTTC. This gives the protein CASTTRQVYEQYF.

The chain joins TRBV29-1 to TRBJ2-1; 8 nucleotides line up with TRBD1. Germline CDR1 is SQVTM and CDR2 is ANQGSEA. Trimming cost V 8 bases and J 14 bases; bases outside gene matches: 11. This CDR3 has 11 residues. Written as DNA, the CDR3 is TGCAGCTTCGGTACCGGACAGGGAGAGTTCTTC. Translation gives CSFGTGQGEFF.

There are many counts of this clonotype. The J gene is TRBJ2-7, the V gene TRBV5-1, with D perhaps TRBD2 (5 bases). The CDR3 has 15 residues. The V gene's germline CDR1 is SGHRS and CDR2 YFSETQ. Trimming shortened V by 0 bases and J by 5 bases, and 15 bases separated the two germline ends. CDR3 DNA: TGCGCCAGCAGCTTGGTACGGGGTCTTAAGAACGAGCAGTACTTC. Protein sequence: CASSLVRGLKNEQYF.

This clonotype came up many times. CDR3 sequence reads: CASSVTVSGEYEQYF. As DNA, the CDR3 is TGTGCCAGCAGTGTGACAGTTTCGGGGGAGTACGAGCAGTACTTC. The chain combines TRBV2 with TRBJ2-7; the D gene is possibly TRBD2 (6 bases). Per germline, CDR1 SNHLY and CDR2 FYNNEI. Trimming pared 4 bases from V and 4 bases from J, leaving 17 bases between. This CDR3 contains 15 residues.